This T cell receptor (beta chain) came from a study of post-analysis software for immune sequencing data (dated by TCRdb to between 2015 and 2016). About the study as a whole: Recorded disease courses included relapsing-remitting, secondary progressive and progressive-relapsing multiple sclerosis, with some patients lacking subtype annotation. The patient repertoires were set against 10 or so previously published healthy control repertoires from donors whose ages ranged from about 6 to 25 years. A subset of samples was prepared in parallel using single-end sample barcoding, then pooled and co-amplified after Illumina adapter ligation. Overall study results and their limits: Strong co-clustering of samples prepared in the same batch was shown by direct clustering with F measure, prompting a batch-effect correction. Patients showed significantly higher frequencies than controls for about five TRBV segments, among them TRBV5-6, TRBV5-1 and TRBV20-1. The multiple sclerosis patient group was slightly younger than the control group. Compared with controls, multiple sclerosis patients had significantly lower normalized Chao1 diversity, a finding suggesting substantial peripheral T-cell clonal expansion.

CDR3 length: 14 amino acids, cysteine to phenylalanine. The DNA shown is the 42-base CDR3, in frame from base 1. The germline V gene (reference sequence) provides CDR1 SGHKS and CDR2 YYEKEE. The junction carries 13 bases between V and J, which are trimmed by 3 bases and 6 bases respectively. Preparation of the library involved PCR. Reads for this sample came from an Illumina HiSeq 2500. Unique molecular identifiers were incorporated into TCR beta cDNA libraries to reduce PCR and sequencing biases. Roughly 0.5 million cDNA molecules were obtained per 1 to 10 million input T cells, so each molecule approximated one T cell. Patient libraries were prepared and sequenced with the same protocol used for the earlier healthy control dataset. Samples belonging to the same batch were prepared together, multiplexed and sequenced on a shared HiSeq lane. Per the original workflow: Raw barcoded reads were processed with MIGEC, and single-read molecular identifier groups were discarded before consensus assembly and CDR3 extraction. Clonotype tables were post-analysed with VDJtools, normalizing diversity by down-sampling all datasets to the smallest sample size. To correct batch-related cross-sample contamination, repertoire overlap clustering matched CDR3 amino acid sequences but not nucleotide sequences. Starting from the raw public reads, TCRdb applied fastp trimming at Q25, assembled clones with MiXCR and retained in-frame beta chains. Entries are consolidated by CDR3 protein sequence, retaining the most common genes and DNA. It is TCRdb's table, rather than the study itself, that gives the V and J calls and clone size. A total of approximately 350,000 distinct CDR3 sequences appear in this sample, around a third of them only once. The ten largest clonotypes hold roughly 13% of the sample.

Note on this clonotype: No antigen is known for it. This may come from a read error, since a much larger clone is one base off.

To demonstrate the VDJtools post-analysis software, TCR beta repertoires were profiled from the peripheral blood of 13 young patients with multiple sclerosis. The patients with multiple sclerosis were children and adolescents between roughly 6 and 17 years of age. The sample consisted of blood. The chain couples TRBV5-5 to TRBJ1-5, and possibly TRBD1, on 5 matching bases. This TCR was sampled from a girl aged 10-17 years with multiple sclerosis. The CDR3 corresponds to CASSWEGGGQPQHF. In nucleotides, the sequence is TGTGCCAGCAGCTGGGAGGGTGGGGGTCAGCCCCAGCATTTT.